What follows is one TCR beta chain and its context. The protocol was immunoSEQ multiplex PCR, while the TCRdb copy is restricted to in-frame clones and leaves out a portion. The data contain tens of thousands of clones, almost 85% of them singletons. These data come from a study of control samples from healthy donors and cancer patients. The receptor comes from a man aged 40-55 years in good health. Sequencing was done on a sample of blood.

CDR3 region: CASSQARTGLMNTEAFF. CDR3 in DNA: TGCGCCAGCAGCCAAGCACGGACAGGGCTTATGAACACTGAAGCTTTCTTT. The rearrangement links TRBV4-1 to TRBJ1-1; 8 bases match TRBD1. The CDR3 runs 17 residues. The junction had 7 bases not matched to a gene; V was cut back by 1 base and J by 0 bases. From germline, CDR1 is MGHRA and CDR2 YSYEKL.